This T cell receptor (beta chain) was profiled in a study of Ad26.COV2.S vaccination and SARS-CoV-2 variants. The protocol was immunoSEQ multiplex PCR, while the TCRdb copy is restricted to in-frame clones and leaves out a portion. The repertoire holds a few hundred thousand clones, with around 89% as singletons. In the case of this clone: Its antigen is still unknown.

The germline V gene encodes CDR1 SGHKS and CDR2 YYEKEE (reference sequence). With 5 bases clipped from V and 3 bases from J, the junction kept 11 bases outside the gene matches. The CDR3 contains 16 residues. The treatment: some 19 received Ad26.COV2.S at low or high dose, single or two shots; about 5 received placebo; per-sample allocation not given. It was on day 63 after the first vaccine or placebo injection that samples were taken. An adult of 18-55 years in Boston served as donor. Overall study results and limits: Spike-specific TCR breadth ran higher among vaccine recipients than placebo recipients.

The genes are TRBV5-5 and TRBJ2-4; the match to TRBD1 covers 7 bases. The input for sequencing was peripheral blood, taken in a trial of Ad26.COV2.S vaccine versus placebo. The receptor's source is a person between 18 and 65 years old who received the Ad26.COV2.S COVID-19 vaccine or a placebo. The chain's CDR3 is CASSSQGRPYKNIQYF. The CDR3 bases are TGTGCCAGCAGTTCACAGGGGCGCCCCTACAAAAACATTCAGTACTTC.